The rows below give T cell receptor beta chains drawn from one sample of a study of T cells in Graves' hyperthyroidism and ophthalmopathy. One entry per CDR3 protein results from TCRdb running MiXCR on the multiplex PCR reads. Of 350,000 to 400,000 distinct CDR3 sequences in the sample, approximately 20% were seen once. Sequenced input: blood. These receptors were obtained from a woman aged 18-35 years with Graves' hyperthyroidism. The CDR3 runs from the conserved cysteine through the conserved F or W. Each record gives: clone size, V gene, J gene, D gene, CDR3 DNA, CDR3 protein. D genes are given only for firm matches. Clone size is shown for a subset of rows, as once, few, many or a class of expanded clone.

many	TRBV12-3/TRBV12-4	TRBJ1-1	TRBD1	TGTGCCAGCAGCGGACAGGGGGCTATGAACACTGAAGCTTTCTTT	CASSGQGAMNTEAFF
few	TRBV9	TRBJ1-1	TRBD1	TGTGCCAGCAGCCCATTCGACAGGGCGAACACTGAAGCTTTCTTT	CASSPFDRANTEAFF
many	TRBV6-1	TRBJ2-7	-	TGTGCCATCCTGAAACACTCCCCCTACGAGCAGTACTTC	CAILKHSPYEQYF
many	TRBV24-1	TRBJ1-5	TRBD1	TGTGCCACCAGTGACACGACAGGGGATCGGAGTCAGCCCCAGCATTTT	CATSDTTGDRSQPQHF
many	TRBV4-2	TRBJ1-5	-	TGTGCCAGCAGCCAAGTTCCCCTCTATCAGCCCCAGCATTTT	CASSQVPLYQPQHF
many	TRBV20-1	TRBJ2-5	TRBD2	TGCAGTGCTAACCCGGGACTAGCCGATCTCCAAGAGACCCAGTACTTC	CSANPGLADLQETQYF
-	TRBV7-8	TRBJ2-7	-	TGTGCCAGCAGCTTATATAAGGGTGCCTACGAGCAGTACTTC	CASSLYKGAYEQYF
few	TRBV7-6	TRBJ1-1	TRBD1	TGTGCCAGCTCCCGGACAGGGGGCTTTGGGGAAGCTTTCTTT	CASSRTGGFGEAFF
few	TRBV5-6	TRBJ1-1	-	TGTGCCAGCAGCTTAGGACACCGCGGTGAAGCTTTCTTT	CASSLGHRGEAFF
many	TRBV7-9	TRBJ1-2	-	TGTGCCAGCAGCCCCCACCAGGGTAACGGCGGCTACACCTTC	CASSPHQGNGGYTF
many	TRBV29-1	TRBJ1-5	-	TGCAGCGTTGCAGTTTCCAATCAGCCCCAGCATTTT	CSVAVSNQPQHF
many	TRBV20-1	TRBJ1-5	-	TGCAGTGCTAGAGGTCCACAGGTTGAGCATCAGCCCCAGCATTTT	CSARGPQVEHQPQHF
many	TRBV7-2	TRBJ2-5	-	TGTGCCAGCAGCCTAAGCACGACTAGAGAAGAGACCCAGTACTTC	CASSLSTTREETQYF
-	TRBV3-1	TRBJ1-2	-	TGTGCCAGCAGCCAAGCGCGCGGATACTATGGCTACACCTTC	CASSQARGYYGYTF
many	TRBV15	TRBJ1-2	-	TGTGCCACCAGCAGAACAGTGGCCGCTCTTAACTATGGCTACACCTTC	CATSRTVAALNYGYTF
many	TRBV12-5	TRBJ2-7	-	TGTGCTAGTGCTCTGACTGCTAGCTCCTACGAGCAGTACTTC	CASALTASSYEQYF
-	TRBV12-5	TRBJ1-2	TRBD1	TGTGCTAGTGGGACAGGGAACTATGGCTACACCTTC	CASGTGNYGYTF
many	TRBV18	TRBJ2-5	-	TGTGCCAGCTCACCACCGGGTTTCGAGACCCAGTACTTC	CASSPPGFETQYF
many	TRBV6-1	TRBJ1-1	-	TGTGCCAGCAGTGAAAACCCAAACCTCCGGGGGGAAGCTTTCTTT	CASSENPNLRGEAFF
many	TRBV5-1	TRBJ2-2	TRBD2	TGCGCCAGCAGCTTGGTTCTAGCGGGGCCCGGGGAGCTGTTTTTT	CASSLVLAGPGELFF
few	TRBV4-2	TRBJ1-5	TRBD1	TGTGCCAGCAGCCCGGGGGGGACAGGGGGTGTGACGGTTCAGTGGAATCAGCCCCAGCATTTT	CASSPGGTGGVTVQWNQPQHF
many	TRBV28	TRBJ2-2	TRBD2	TGTGCCAGCGAGAGACTAGCGGGGGGGAACGGGGAGCTGTTTTTT	CASERLAGGNGELFF
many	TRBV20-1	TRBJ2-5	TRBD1	TGCAGTGCTGGACAGGGGCAAGAGACCCAGTACTTC	CSAGQGQETQYF
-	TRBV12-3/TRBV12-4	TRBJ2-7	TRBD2	TGCGCCAGCAGCCAAGAGTCTAGCGGGGTTTACGAGCAGTACTTC	CASSQESSGVYEQYF
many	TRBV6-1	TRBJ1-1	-	TGTGCCAGCAGTCTTGACCGATACACTGAAGCTTTCTTT	CASSLDRYTEAFF
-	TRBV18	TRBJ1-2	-	TGTGCCAGCTCACCATATGGGACGCATGACCTAGGCTACACCTTC	CASSPYGTHDLGYTF
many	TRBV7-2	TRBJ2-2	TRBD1	TGTGCCAGCAGCTTAGCTGGACAGGGGGTCCCCGGGGAGCTGTTTTTT	CASSLAGQGVPGELFF
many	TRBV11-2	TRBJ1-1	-	TGTGCCAGCAGCCCCGACCCGGTGGGCCTGAACACTGAAGCTTTCTTT	CASSPDPVGLNTEAFF
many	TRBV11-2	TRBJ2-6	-	TGTGCCAGCAGCCCCCTGTGGGCCAACGTCCTGACTTTC	CASSPLWANVLTF
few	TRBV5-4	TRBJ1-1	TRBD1	TGTGCCAGCAGCTTGGATGGACAGGGGTACACTGAAGCTTTCTTT	CASSLDGQGYTEAFF
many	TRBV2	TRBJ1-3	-	TGTGCCAGCAGTAGTGGGGACGGGGGCACCATATATTTT	CASSSGDGGTIYF
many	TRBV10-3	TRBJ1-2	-	TGTGCCACCCTTGAGGTCCCGGACCACTATGGCTACACCTTC	CATLEVPDHYGYTF
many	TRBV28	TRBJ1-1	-	TGTGCCAGCAGTTTGGATTCGGTACCCTCGGGCACTGAAGCTTTCTTT	CASSLDSVPSGTEAFF
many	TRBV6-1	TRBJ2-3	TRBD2	TGTGCCAGCGGTACAAGCGGGACGGGGGCAGATACGCAGTATTTT	CASGTSGTGADTQYF
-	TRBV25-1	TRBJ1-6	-	TGTGCCAGCAGTGAATTTAATTCACCCCTCCACTTT	CASSEFNSPLHF
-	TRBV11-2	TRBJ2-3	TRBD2	TGTGCCAGCAGCTGGGGGGGGGGTAGCGCAGATACGCAGTATTTT	CASSWGGGSADTQYF
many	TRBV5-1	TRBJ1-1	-	TGCGCCAGCAGCTTGGGGCAGGGTTACACTGAAGCTTTCTTT	CASSLGQGYTEAFF
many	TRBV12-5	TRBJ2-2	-	TGTGCTAGTGGTTTGGTATTTGGCGGACGGGGCACCGGGGAGCTGTTTTTT	CASGLVFGGRGTGELFF
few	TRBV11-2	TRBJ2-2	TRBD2	TGTGCCAGCAGCTTAATTCCAGCGGGGGGGTTCGGGGAGCTGTTTTTT	CASSLIPAGGFGELFF
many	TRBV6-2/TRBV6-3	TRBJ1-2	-	TGTGCCAGCAGTTCGGCCGGGACGGCTAACTATGGCTACACCTTC	CASSSAGTANYGYTF
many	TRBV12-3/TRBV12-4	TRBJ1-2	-	TGTGCCAGCAGTTTCGGTGGGCGGGGCTACACCTTC	CASSFGGRGYTF
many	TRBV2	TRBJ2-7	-	TGTGCCAGACAGGGCTACGAGCAGTACTTC	CARQGYEQYF
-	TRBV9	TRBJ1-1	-	TGTGCCAGCAGCGTAGCTTTAGGGTTGGACACTGAAGCTTTCTTT	CASSVALGLDTEAFF
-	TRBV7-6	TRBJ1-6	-	TGTGCCAGCAGCCCCCGACCCCTAGGGAGCTATAATTCACCCCTCCACTTT	CASSPRPLGSYNSPLHF
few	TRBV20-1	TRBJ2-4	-	TGCAGTGCTTTGGAGGGCGGGGGCCTCTCAAAAACATCTCAGTACTTC	CSALEGGGLSKTSQYF
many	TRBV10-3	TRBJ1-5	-	TGTGCCATCAGTGGATCAGTGAATCAGCCCCAGCATTTT	CAISGSVNQPQHF
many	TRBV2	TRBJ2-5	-	TGTGCCAGCAGTGACTGGCAGACCCAGTACTTC	CASSDWQTQYF
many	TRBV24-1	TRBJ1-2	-	TGTGCCACCAGTGATTGGACAGCTAACTATGGCTACACCTTC	CATSDWTANYGYTF